This entry concerns a single T cell receptor beta chain. Its cognate antigen is unknown. Within the sample, other DNA sequences also encode this same CDR3. This specimen belongs to a study of shared clonotypes between healthy human individuals. Study observations and caveats: Across subsets, estimated richness was generally greater for naive than for memory populations. Across several donors, naive CD4 shared roughly 5%, naive CD8 over 3%, memory CD4 approximately 2.5%, memory CD8 about 0.4%. Rarefaction revealed incomplete sorted-subset sequencing despite large depth.

Cells designated naive CD8 were CD45RO-negative and were positively selected for CCR7, with terminally differentiated effector memory CD45RA+ cells excluded. Participating donors were healthy, HIV-negative adults free of recent acute infections or vaccinations. Germline V gene lookup returns CDR1 SEHNR and CDR2 FQNEAQ (reference sequence). Trimming cost V 1 base and J 5 bases, with 11 bases left between them. The CDR3 runs to 14 residues. The method was immunoSEQ multiplex PCR; TCRdb's version includes in-frame clones alone and lacks a portion of them. Of around 1,900,000 clones detected, approximately 92% appear once; the ten largest clones hold around 1.7%.

The sequencing input was naive CD8+ T cells from PBMCs. This chain joins TRBV7-9 and TRBJ2-5; D tentatively fits TRBD1 or TRBD2 (5 bases each). This receptor was obtained from a young man in good health. Some clones in this sample may be carry-over from other donors' samples. This CDR3 reads CASSLVRGRETQYF. CDR3 nucleotides: TGTGCCAGCAGCTTAGTTCGGGGCAGGGAGACCCAGTACTTC. The full variable domain, with the rest looked up from reference TRBV7-9 and TRBJ2-5, is DTGVSQNPRHKITKRGQNVTFRCDPISEHNRLYWYRQTLGQGPEFLTYFQNEAQLEKSRLLSDRFSAERPKGSFSTLEIQRTEQGDSAMYLCASSLVRGRETQYFGPGTRLLVL.